These 22 T cell receptor beta chains were sequenced from one sample in a study of breast tumors, draining lymph nodes, adjacent tissues. Via MiXCR, TCRdb re-called the multiplex PCR reads, giving one row per CDR3 protein. The sample contains some 110,000 distinct CDR3 sequences, more than 25% of which appear only once. Samples came from axillary lymph nodes draining the breast cancer. The sample comprised axillary lymph node tissue. The receptors shown here come from a female donor with breast cancer. Some clones in this sample may be carry-over from other donors' samples.

This clonotype was detected many times. The gene calls are TRBV19 and TRBJ1-2; D perhaps matches TRBD1 (5 bases). The V end was cut by 6 bases, the J end by 0 bases, with 17 bases between. Germline V lookup: CDR1 LNHDA, CDR2 SQIVND (reference sequence). The CDR3 runs to 16 residues. In DNA form, the CDR3 reads TGTGCCAGTAGATCTCCCTGGGGGAGCCCTAACTATGGCTACACCTTC. It specifies CASRSPWGSPNYGYTF.

This clonotype showed up many times. V usage is TRBV5-6 and J usage is TRBJ2-5, with a weak D call TRBD2 (6 bases). Germline V gene data show CDR1 as SGHDT and CDR2 as YYEEEE. Trimming shortened V by 4 bases and J by 0 bases, and 13 bases separated the two germline ends. The CDR3 is made up of 15 amino acids. CDR3 in DNA: TGTGCCAGCAGCAGGATAGCGGCGGACCAAGAGACCCAGTACTTC. Its protein is CASSRIAADQETQYF.

The sample holds many counts of this clonotype. This chain uses TRBV18 with TRBJ2-6, with D uncertain. The germline CDR1 and CDR2 sequences are KGHSH and LQKENI. CDR3 length equals 16 residues. The germline V and J ends were trimmed by 1 base and 0 bases, with 7 bases remaining between them. The CDR3 DNA follows: TGTGCCAGCTCACCACGAGCAACCTCTGGGGCCAACGTCCTGACTTTC. This translates into CASSPRATSGANVLTF.

The chain combines TRBV7-3 with TRBJ1-6; D is ambiguous. The CDR3 is made up of 14 amino acids. Germline V gene data show CDR1 as SGHTA and CDR2 as FQGTGA. Trimming removed 2 bases at V and 10 bases at J, with 12 bases between. The CDR3 coding sequence is TGTGCCAGCAGCTTAGGGATGGCGGACTCACCCCTCCACTTT. Amino acid sequence: CASSLGMADSPLHF.

The V call is TRBV28, the J call TRBJ1-5; the match to TRBD1 covers 7 bases. V was clipped by 6 bases and J by 2 bases; unmatched bases: 7. The length of the CDR3 is 15 residues. Germline values: CDR1 MDHEN, CDR2 SYDVKM. The CDR3 sequence is CASRPTGRGNQPQHF. As DNA, the CDR3 is TGTGCCAGCAGGCCGACAGGGAGGGGCAATCAGCCCCAGCATTTT.

This clonotype was observed many times. The V and J genes are TRBV9 and TRBJ2-7, with TRBD2 matching over 11 bases. Trimming took 0 bases from V and 2 from J; bases not matched to a gene: 4. From germline, CDR1 is SGDLS and CDR2 YYNGEE. The CDR3 spans 16 residues. This chain's CDR3 is CASSVALTSGTYEQYF. In nucleotides, the CDR3 is TGTGCCAGCAGCGTAGCTCTGACTAGCGGGACCTACGAGCAGTACTTC.

Details on this clonotype: A single base separates this from a much larger clone, so it may be a read error. The chain couples TRBV11-2 to TRBJ1-2; D not resolved. Trimming left V 5 bases short and J 5 bases short, with 15 bases between. Germline loops: CDR1 SGHAT, CDR2 FQNNGV. The CDR3 contains 14 residues. This chain's CDR3 is CASSLQQRSYGYTF. The CDR3 DNA reads as TGTGCCAGCAGCCTACAGCAACGGTCGTATGGCTACACCTTC.

This clonotype was counted ten times or more. The rearrangement links TRBV2 to TRBJ2-2, with D uncertain. CDR1 SNHLY and CDR2 FYNNEI come from the germline V gene. The CDR3 spans 14 residues. V was shortened by 7 bases and J by 1 base, with 10 bases between the two germline ends. The CDR3 bases are TGTGCCAGCATTCTCGGCCGGAACACCGGGGAGCTGTTTTTT. Amino acids: CASILGRNTGELFF.

The J gene is TRBJ2-7, the V gene TRBV29-1; D remains unclear. The CDR3 totals 12 residues. CDR1 and CDR2 from the germline V gene are SQVTM and ANQGSEA. V shed 7 bases and J shed 3 bases, with 13 bases lying between them. CDR3: CSGGDLVYEQYF. The CDR3 bases are TGCAGCGGGGGTGACCTAGTCTACGAGCAGTACTTC.

In its sample, this clonotype was seen many times. This clone may be a read error of a much larger clone one base away. V gene TRBV6-5 combines with J gene TRBJ1-6, with 8 positions matching TRBD1. There are 13 residues in the CDR3. CDR1 MNHEY and CDR2 SVGAGI come from the germline V gene. V shed 8 bases and J 13 bases; nucleotides not matched to a gene: 10. The CDR3 region has the DNA TGTGCCAGCGGTCACAGGGGGATGACTCCCCTCCACTTT. Translation: CASGHRGMTPLHF.

This clonotype has more than one count but fewer than ten. This sequence may be a read error, since a much larger clone differs from it by one base. CDR3 sequence reads: CASSYNRAHGYTF. For the CDR3, the DNA is TGTGCCAGCAGCTACAACAGGGCGCACGGCTACACCTTC. V usage is TRBV5-6 and J usage is TRBJ1-2; D perhaps matches TRBD1 (6 bases). CDR1 and CDR2 (germline): SGHDT, YYEEEE. CDR3 length: 13 residues. V dropped 3 bases and J dropped 8 bases, with 14 bases sitting between them.

The table lists this clonotype with a few counts. The chain is built from TRBV6-6 and TRBJ1-1; 7 bases fit TRBD1. Germline V gives CDR1 MNHNY, CDR2 SVGAGI (reference sequence). Trimming at V came to 6 bases and at J to 1 base, leaving 11 bases not matched to a gene. This CDR3 is 16 amino acids long. In DNA form, the CDR3 reads TGTGCCAGCAGACTTCGACCGGGACAGCAGAACACTGAAGCTTTCTTT. This gives the protein CASRLRPGQQNTEAFF.

This rearrangement joins TRBV25-1 to TRBJ2-7; 7 bases fit TRBD1. Germline CDR1 MGHDK, CDR2 SYGVNS. V lost 5 bases and J lost 3; bases outside the gene matches: 4. CDR3 length equals 13 residues. The CDR3 DNA reads TGTGCCAGCAGTAAACAGGGGATCTACGAGCAGTACTTC. It is translated as CASSKQGIYEQYF.

Concerning this clonotype itself: A junction end diverges from the germline sequence, so it may reflect a read error. The chain combines TRBV7-2 with TRBJ2-5, with 10 bases fitting TRBD2. Per germline, CDR1 SGHTA and CDR2 FQGNSA. The CDR3 spans 17 residues. For the CDR3, the DNA is TGTGCCAGCAGCTTCACCGGGGCTAGCGGGGGTTGGGAGGCCCAGTGCTTC. Amino acid sequence: CASSFTGASGGWEAQCF.

This clonotype was detected a few times. This chain joins TRBV18 and TRBJ1-1, with TRBD1 matching 9 bases. CDR3 size: 15 residues. Losses at the gene ends were 3 bases for V and 1 base for J; bases not matched to a gene: 3. Germline loops: CDR1 KGHSH, CDR2 LQKENI. DNA for the CDR3: TGTGCCAGCTCACCGTCGGGACAGGGGAACACTGAAGCTTTCTTT. Translation gives CASSPSGQGNTEAFF.

This clonotype was detected ten times or more. The V gene is TRBV5-8, the J gene TRBJ2-7; D is possibly TRBD1 (5 bases). Trimming left V 1 base short and J 2 bases short, with 7 bases between. The CDR3 extends over 13 amino acids. The germline gives CDR1 SGHTS, CDR2 YDEGEE. The CDR3 DNA follows: TGTGCCAGCAGCTTGACAGGAACCTACGAGCAGTACTTC. It specifies CASSLTGTYEQYF.

This clonotype was observed at least ten times. The chain is built from TRBV28 and TRBJ2-7, with a tentative D call TRBD1 (5 bases). Between the trimmed V and J ends, which lost 6 bases and 4 bases, there was a span of 10 bases. Germline CDR1 and CDR2: MDHEN and SYDVKM. This CDR3 has 12 amino acids. The chain's CDR3 is CASRQGLYEQYF. CDR3 sequence (DNA): TGTGCCAGCAGGCAGGGTTTATACGAGCAGTACTTC.

Comments on this clonotype: No conserved phenylalanine or tryptophan is present at the end of the CDR3, so a read error is the likely explanation. Because the CDR3's place on the DNA is in doubt, the DNA is left out and the CDR3 is given as listed by TCRdb. The chain is built from TRBV5-1 and TRBJ2-1; TRBD1, as called in the table, went unchecked against the DNA. Germline CDR1 and CDR2: SGHRS and YFSETQ. The CDR3 comprises 16 residues, both ends counted. Here the CDR3 reads CASSDPGQSSYNEQSL.

Details on this clonotype: Lacking the conserved final phenylalanine or tryptophan, this CDR3 likely reflects a read error. The chain employs TRBV7-9 and TRBJ2-5; 10 bases map to TRBD2. In germline, CDR1 is SEHNR, CDR2 FQNEAQ (reference sequence). V shed 4 bases, J shed 5 bases, and the junction held 4 bases outside the gene matches. The CDR3 loop spans 14 amino acids. The CDR3 nucleotides are TGTGCCAGCAGCTCCCGGACTAGCGGTGAGACCCAGTACCTC. This encodes CASSSRTSGETQYL.

This clonotype was seen repeatedly, ten times or more. The chain is built from TRBV6-5 and TRBJ2-1, with a tentative D call TRBD2 (5 bases). Germline V gene data show CDR1 as MNHEY and CDR2 as SVGAGI. The CDR3 has 13 amino acids. Trimming pared 0 bases from V and 6 bases from J, leaving 6 bases between. The CDR3, as DNA: TGTGCCAGCAGTTACTCGAGGGCCAATGAGCAGTTCTTC. It encodes CASSYSRANEQFF.

This clonotype was seen repeatedly, ten times or more. V gene TRBV29-1 combines with J gene TRBJ2-5; TRBD2 aligns across 14 bases. The V gene end was trimmed by 4 bases and the J gene end by 0 bases; junction bases not matched to a gene: 4. Germline CDR1 reads SQVTM; CDR2 reads ANQGSEA. There are 16 residues in the CDR3. CDR3 loop: CSVGGLAGAYQETQYF. The CDR3 nucleotides read TGCAGCGTTGGGGGACTAGCGGGGGCGTACCAAGAGACCCAGTACTTC.

The V call is TRBV4-2, the J call TRBJ1-5; TRBD1 matches 8 bases. In germline, CDR1 is LGHNA, CDR2 YNFKEQ. This CDR3 spans 17 amino acids. V was clipped by 1 base and J by 3 bases; unmatched bases: 8. CDR3 nucleotides: TGTGCCAGCAGCCAAGGAGTAGTGGGACAGGTCAATCAGCCCCAGCATTTT. This encodes CASSQGVVGQVNQPQHF.